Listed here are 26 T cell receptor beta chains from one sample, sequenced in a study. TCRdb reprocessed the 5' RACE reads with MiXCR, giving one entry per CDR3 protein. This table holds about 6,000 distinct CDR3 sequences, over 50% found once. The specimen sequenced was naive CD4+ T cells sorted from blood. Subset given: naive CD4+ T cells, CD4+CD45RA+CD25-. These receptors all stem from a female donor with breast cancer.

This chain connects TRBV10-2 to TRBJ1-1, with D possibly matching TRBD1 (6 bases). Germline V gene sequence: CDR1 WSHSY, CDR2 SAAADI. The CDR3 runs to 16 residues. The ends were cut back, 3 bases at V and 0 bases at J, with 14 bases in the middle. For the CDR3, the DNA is TGCGCCAGCAGTGACCTCGGGGGCGTACTGAACACTGAAGCTTTCTTT. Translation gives CASSDLGGVLNTEAFF.

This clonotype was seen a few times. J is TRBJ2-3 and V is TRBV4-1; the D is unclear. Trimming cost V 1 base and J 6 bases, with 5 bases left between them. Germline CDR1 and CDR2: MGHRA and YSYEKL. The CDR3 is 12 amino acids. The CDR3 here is CASSQVYDTQYF. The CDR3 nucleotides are TGCGCCAGCAGCCAAGTTTATGATACGCAGTATTTT.

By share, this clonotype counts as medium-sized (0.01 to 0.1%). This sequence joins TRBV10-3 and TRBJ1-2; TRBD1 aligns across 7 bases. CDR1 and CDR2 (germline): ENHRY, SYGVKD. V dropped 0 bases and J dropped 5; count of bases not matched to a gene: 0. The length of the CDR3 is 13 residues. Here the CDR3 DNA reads TGTGCCATCAGTGAGTCACAGGGGTATGGCTACACCTTC. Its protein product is CAISESQGYGYTF.

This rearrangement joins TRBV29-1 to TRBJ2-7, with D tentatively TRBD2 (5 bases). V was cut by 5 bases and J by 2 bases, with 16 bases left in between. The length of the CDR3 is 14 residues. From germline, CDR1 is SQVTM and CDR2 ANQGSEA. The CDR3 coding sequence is TGCAGCGTTAGGGAGACCAATATCGCCTACGAGCAGTACTTC. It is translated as CSVRETNIAYEQYF.

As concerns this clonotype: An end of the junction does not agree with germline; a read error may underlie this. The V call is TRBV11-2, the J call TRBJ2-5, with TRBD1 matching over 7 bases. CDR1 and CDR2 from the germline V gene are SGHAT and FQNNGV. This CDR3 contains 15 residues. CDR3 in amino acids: CSSSAIEGAQETQYF. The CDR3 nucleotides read TGTTCCAGCAGCGCAATTGAGGGGGCCCAAGAGACCCAGTACTTC.

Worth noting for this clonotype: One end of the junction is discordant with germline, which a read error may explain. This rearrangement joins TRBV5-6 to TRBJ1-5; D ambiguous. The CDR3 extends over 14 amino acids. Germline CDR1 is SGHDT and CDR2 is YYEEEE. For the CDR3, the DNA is TGTGCCGGCAGCCAAGGACGGGTCAATCAGCCCCAGCATTTT. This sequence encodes CAGSQGRVNQPQHF.

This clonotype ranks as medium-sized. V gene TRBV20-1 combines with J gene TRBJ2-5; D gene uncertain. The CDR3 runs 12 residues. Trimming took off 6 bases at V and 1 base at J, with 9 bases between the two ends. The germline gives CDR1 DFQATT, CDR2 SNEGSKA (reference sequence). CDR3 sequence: CSAYPSQETQYF. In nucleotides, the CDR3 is TGCAGTGCGTATCCGAGCCAAGAGACCCAGTACTTC.

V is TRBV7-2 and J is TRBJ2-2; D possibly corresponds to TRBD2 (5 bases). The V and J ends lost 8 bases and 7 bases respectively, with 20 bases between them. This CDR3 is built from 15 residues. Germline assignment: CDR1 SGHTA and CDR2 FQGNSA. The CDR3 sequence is CASGPPTSRGGELFF. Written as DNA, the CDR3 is TGTGCCAGCGGGCCCCCAACGAGTCGGGGCGGGGAGCTGTTTTTT.

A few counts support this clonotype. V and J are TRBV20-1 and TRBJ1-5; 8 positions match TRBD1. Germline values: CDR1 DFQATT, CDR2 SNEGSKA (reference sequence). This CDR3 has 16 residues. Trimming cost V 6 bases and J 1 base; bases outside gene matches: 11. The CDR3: CSAHHPQGASNQPQHF. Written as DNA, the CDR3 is TGCAGTGCCCACCACCCCCAGGGGGCGAGCAATCAGCCCCAGCATTTT.

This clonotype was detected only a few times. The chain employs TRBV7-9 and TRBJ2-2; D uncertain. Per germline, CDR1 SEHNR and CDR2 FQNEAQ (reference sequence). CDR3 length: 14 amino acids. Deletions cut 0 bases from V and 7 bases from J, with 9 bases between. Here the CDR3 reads CASSLARFGGELFF. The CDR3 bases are TGTGCCAGCAGCTTAGCGCGTTTCGGCGGGGAGCTGTTTTTT.

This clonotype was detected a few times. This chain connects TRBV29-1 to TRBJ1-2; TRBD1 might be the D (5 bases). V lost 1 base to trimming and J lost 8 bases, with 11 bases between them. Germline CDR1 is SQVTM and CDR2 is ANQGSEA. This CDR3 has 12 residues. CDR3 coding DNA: TGCAGCGTTGAAGGCACAGGATCCGGCTACACCTTC. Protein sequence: CSVEGTGSGYTF.

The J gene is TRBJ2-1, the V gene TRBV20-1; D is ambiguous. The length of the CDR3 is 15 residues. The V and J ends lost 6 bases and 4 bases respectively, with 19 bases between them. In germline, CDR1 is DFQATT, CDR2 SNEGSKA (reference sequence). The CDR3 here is CSAPYMALSYNEQFF. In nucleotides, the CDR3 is TGCAGTGCCCCCTATATGGCCCTATCGTACAATGAGCAGTTCTTC.

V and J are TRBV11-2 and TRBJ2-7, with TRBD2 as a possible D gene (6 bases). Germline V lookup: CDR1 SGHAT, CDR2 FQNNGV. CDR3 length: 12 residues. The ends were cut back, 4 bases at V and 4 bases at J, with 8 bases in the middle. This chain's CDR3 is CASSSAGYEQYV. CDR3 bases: TGTGCCAGCAGCTCGGCGGGGTACGAGCAGTACGTC.

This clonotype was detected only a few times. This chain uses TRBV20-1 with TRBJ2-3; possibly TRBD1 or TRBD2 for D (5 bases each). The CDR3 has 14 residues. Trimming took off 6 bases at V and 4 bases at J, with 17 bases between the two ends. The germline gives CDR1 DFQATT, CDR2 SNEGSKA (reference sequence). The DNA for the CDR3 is TGCAGTGCCCATCACGGGGCAAGCGCAGATACGCAGTATTTT. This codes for CSAHHGASADTQYF.

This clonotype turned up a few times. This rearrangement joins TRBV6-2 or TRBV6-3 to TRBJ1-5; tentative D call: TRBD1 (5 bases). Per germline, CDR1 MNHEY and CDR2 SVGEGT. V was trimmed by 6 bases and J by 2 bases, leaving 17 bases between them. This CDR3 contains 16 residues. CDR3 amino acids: CASRPPGGAGNQPQHF. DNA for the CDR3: TGTGCCAGCAGGCCCCCGGGAGGGGCAGGCAATCAGCCCCAGCATTTT.

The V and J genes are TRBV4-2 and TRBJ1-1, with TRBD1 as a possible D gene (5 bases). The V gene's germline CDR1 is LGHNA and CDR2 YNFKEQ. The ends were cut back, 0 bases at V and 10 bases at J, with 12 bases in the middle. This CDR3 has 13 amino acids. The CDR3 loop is CASSQEQEVGAFF. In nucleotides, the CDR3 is TGTGCCAGCAGCCAAGAACAGGAGGTGGGAGCTTTCTTT.

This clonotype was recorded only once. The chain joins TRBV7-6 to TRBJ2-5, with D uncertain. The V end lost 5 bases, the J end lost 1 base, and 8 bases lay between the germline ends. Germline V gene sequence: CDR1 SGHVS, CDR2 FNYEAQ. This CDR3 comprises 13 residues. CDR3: CASSPNPQETQYF. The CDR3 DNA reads TGTGCCAGCAGCCCGAACCCCCAAGAGACCCAGTACTTC.

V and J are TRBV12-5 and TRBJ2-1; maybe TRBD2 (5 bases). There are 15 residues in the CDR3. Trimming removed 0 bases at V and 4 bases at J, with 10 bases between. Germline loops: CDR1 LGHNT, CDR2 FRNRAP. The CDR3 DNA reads TGTGCTAGTGGTTTGGTACTAGGGTCGTACAATGAGCAGTTCTTC. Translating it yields CASGLVLGSYNEQFF.

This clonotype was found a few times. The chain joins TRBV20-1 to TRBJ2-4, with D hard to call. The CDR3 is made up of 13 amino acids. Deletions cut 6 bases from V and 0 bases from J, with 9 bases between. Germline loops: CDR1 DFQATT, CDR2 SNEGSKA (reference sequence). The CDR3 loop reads CSAVTVAKNIQYF. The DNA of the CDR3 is TGCAGTGCCGTAACCGTAGCCAAAAACATTCAGTACTTC.

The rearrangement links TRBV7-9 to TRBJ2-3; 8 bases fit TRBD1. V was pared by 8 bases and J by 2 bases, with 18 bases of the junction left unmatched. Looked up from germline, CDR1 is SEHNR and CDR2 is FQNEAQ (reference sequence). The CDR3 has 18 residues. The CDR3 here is CASGRGPETGASTDTQYF. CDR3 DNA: TGTGCCAGCGGACGAGGGCCTGAGACAGGGGCCTCCACAGATACGCAGTATTTT.

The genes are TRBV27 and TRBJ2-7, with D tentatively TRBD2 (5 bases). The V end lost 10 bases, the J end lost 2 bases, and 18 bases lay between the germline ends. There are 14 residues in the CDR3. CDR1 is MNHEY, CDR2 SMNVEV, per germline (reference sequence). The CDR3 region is CATHTASRAYEQYF. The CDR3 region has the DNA TGTGCCACGCACACGGCTAGCAGAGCCTACGAGCAGTACTTC.

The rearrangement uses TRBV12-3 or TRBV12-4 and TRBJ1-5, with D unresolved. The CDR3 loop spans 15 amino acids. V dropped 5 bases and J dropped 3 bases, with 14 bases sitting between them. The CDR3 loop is CASSVGSGFNQPQHF. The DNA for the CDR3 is TGTGCCAGCAGTGTGGGCAGTGGGTTCAATCAGCCCCAGCATTTT.

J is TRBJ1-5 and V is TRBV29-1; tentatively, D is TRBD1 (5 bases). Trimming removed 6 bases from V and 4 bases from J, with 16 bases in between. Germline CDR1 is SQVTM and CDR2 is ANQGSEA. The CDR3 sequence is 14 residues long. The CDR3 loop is CSVRAGTANQPQHF. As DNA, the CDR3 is TGCAGCGTGCGCGCCGGGACGGCAAATCAGCCCCAGCATTTT.

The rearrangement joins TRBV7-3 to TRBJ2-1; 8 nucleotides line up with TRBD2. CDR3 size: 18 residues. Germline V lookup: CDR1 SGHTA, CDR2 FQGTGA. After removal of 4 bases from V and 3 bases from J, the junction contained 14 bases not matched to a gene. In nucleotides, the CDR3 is TGTGCCAGCAGCTCCTCCATTCCCATCGCGGGGGGCTACAATGAGCAGTTCTTC. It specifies CASSSSIPIAGGYNEQFF.

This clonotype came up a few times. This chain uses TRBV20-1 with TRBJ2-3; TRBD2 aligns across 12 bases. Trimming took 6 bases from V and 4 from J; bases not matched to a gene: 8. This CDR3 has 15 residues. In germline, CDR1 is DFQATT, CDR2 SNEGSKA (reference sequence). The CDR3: CSADLAGGPSDTQYF. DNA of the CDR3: TGCAGTGCGGACCTAGCGGGAGGGCCCTCAGATACGCAGTATTTT.

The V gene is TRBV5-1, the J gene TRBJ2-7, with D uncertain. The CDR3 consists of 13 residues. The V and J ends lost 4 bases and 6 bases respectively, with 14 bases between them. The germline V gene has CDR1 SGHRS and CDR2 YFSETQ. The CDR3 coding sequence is TGCGCCAGCAGCCCGGACGGGTTTGCCGAGCAGTACGTC. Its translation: CASSPDGFAEQYV.